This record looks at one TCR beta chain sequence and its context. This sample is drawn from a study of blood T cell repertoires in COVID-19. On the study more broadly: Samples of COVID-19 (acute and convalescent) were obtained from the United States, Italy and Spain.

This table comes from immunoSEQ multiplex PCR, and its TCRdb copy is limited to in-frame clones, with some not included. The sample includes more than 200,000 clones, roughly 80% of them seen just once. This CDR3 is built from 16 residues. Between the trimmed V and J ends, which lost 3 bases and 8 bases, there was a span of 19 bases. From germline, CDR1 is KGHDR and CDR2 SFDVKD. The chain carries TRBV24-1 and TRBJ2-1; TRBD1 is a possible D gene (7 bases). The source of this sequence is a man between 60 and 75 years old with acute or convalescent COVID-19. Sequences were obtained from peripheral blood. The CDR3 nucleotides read TGTGCCACCAGTGATGGAGGGGGCGATGAGAGCGATGAGCAGTTCTTC. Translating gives CATSDGGGDESDEQFF.